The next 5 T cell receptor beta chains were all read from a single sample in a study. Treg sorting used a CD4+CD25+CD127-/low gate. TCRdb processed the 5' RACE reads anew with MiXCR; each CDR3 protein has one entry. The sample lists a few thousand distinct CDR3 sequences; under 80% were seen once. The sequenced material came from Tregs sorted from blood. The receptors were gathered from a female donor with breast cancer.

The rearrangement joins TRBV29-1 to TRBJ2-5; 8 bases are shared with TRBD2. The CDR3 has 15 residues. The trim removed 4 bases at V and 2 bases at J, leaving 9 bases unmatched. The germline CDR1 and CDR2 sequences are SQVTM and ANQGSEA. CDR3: CSVANLAGLQETQYF. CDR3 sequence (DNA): TGCAGCGTTGCGAACCTAGCGGGTTTACAAGAGACCCAGTACTTC.

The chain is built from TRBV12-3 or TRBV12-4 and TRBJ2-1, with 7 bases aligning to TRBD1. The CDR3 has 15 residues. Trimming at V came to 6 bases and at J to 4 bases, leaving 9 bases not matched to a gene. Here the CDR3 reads CASSAPGGSYNEQFF. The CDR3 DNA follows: TGTGCCAGCAGCGCTCCAGGGGGATCGTACAATGAGCAGTTCTTC.

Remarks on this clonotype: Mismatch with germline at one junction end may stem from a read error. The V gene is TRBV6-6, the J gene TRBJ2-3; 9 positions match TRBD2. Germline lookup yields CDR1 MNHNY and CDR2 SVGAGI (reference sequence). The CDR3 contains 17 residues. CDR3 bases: TGTGCCGGCAGTTTTCCCTTAGCGGGAGCAGCCACAGATACGCAGTATTTT. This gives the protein CAGSFPLAGAATDTQYF.

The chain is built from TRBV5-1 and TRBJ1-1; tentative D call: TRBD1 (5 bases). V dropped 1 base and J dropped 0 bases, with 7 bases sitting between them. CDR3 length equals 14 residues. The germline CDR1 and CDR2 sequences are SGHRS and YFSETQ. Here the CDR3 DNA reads TGCGCCAGCAGCTTGTGGGGGGTGAACACTGAAGCTTTCTTT. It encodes CASSLWGVNTEAFF.

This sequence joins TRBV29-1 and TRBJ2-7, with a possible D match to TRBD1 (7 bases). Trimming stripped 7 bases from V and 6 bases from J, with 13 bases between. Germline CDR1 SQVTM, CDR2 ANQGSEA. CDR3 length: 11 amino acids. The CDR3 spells CSARGEFEQYF. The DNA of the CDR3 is TGCAGCGCCAGGGGGGAATTCGAGCAGTACTTC.